This T cell receptor beta chain was sequenced for a study of blood T cell repertoires in COVID-19. The wider study: Italy, Spain and the United States were the sources of the convalescent and acute COVID-19 samples.

Original handling: Reference gene primer amplification gave estimated nucleated cell counts. Here immunoSEQ multiplex PCR was the method, and the copy in TCRdb shows in-frame clones only, minus some. The V and J calls and clone size are taken from that table; D and trimming were inferred from the DNA. The sample includes roughly 79,000 clones, 65% to 85% of them seen just once. Germline V CDR1 and CDR2: LGHDT, YNNKEL (reference sequence). The CDR3 has 15 amino acids. J gave up 4 bases and V 3 bases, and 4 bases lay outside the gene matches. Sequencing used peripheral blood. The TCR comes from a man between 60 and 70 years old with active or convalescent COVID-19. This chain connects TRBV3-1 (or the pseudogene TRBV3-2) to TRBJ2-2; 8 bases map to TRBD2. CDR3 region: CASSQTGLVTGELFF. The CDR3 DNA is TGTGCCAGCAGCCAGACGGGACTAGTCACCGGGGAGCTGTTTTTT.